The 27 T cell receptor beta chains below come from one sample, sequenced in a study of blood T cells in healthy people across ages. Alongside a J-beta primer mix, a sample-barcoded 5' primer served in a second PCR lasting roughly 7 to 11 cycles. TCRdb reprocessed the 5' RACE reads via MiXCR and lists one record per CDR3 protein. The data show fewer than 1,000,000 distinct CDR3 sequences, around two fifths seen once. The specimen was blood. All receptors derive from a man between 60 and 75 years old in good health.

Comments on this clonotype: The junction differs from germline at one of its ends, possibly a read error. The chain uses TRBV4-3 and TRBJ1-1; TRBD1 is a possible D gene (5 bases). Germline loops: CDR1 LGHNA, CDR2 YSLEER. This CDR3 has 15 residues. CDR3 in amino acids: CAGSQGVAENTEAFF. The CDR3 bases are TGCGCCGGCAGCCAAGGGGTAGCGGAGAACACTGAAGCTTTCTTT.

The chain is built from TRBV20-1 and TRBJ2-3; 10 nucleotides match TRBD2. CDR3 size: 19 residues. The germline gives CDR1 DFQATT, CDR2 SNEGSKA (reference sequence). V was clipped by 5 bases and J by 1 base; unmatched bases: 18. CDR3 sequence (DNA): TGCAGTGCTTCCACGCCTAGCGGGAGTAGTAATTTTGGCACAGATACGCAGTATTTT. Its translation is CSASTPSGSSNFGTDTQYF.

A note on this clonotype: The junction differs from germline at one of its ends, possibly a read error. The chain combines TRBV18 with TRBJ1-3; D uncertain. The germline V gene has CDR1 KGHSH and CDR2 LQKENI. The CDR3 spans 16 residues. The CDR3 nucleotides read TGTGCCAGCTCACCAACCAGTTACGTCTCTGGAAACAGCATATATTTT. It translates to CASSPTSYVSGNSIYF. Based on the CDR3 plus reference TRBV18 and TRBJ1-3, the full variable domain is NAGVMQNPRHLVRRRGQEARLRCSPMKGHSHVYWYRQLPEEGLKFMVYLQKENIIDESGMPKERFSAEFPKEGPSILRIQQVVRGDSAAYFCASSPTSYVSGNSIYFGEGSWLTVV.

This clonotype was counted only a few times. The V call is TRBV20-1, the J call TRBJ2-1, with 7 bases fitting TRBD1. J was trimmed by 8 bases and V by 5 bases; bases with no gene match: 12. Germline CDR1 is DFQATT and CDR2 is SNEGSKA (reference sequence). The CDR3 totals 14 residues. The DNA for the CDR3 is TGCAGTGCTTGCGACAGGGTCTTCTCGCATGAGCAGTTCTTC. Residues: CSACDRVFSHEQFF.

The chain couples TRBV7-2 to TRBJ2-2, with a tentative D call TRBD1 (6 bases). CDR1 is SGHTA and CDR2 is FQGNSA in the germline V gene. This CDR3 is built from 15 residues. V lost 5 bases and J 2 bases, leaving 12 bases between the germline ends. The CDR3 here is CASSLRDINTGELFF. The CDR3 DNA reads TGTGCCAGCAGCCTCCGGGACATAAACACCGGGGAGCTGTTTTTT.

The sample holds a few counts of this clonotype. The CDR3 spells CASSFSGGAADTQYF. The CDR3 bases are TGTGCCAGCAGCTTTAGCGGGGGGGCCGCGGATACGCAGTATTTT. This chain links TRBV7-3 with TRBJ2-3; 11 nucleotides line up with TRBD2. From germline, CDR1 is SGHTA and CDR2 FQGTGA. CDR3 length: 15 amino acids. Losses at the gene ends were 3 bases for V and 6 bases for J; bases not matched to a gene: 5. The full variable domain, completed using reference TRBV7-3 and TRBJ2-3, is GAGVSQTPSNKVTEKGKYVELRCDPISGHTALYWYRQSLGQGPEFLIYFQGTGAADDSGLPNDRFFAVRPEGSVSTLKIQRTERGDSAVYLCASSFSGGAADTQYFGPGTRLTVL.

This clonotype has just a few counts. The CDR3 DNA sequence: TGTGCCAGCAGCTTACACAGGGGGGGAAGCTATGGCTACACCTTC. This encodes CASSLHRGGSYGYTF. The gene calls are TRBV7-2 and TRBJ1-2, with 8 bases identical to TRBD1. The length of the CDR3 is 15 residues. V dropped 2 bases and J dropped 4; count of bases not matched to a gene: 6. CDR1 is SGHTA, CDR2 FQGNSA, per germline. The full variable domain, in which reference TRBV7-2 and TRBJ1-2 provide the parts outside the CDR3, is GAGVSQSPSNKVTEKGKDVELRCDPISGHTALYWYRQSLGQGLEFLIYFQGNSAPDKSGLPSDRFSAERTGGSVSTLTIQRTQQEDSAVYLCASSLHRGGSYGYTFGSGTRLTVV.

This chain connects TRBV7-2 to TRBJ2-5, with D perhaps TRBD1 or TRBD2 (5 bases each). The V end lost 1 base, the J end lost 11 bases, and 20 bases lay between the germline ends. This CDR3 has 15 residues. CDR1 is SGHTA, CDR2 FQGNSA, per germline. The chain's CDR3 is CASSLVLGTANGQYF. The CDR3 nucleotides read TGTGCCAGCAGCTTAGTTCTAGGGACGGCGAACGGGCAGTACTTC.

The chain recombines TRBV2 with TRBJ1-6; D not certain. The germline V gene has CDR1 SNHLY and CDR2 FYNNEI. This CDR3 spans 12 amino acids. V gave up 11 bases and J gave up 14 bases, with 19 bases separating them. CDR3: CAGIGSAFTLHF. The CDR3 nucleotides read TGTGCCGGCATTGGATCAGCGTTCACCCTCCACTTT.

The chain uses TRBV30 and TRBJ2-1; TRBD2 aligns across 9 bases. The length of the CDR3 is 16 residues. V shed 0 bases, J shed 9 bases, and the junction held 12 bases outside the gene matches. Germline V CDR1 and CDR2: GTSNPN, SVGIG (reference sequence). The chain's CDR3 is CAWSVRLAARQGEQFF. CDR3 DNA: TGTGCCTGGAGTGTACGACTAGCGGCCCGGCAGGGTGAGCAGTTCTTC. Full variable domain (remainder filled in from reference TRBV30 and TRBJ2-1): SQTIHQWPATLVQPVGSPLSLECTVEGTSNPNLYWYRQAAGRGLQLLFYSVGIGQISSEVPQNLSASRPQDRQFILSSKKLLLSDSGFYLCAWSVRLAARQGEQFFGPGTRLTVL.

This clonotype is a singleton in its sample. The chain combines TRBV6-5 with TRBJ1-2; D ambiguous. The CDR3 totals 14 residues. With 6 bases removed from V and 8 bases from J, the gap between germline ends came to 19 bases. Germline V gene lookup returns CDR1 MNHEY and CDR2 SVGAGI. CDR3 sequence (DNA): TGTGCCAGCAGCCTCGACATCAGGACTCCGGGCTACACCTTC. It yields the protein CASSLDIRTPGYTF.

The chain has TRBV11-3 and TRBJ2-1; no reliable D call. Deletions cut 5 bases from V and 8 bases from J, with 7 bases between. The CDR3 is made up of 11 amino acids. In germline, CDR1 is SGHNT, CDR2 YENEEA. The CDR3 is CASSPHYEQFF. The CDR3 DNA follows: TGTGCCAGCAGCCCGCATTATGAGCAGTTCTTC.

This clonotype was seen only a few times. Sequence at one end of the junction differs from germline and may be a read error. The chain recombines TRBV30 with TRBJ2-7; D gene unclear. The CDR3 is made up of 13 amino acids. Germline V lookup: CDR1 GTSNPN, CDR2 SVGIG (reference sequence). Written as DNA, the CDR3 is TGTGCCCGGAGTACCGGACCGAACTACGAGCAGTACTTC. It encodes CARSTGPNYEQYF.

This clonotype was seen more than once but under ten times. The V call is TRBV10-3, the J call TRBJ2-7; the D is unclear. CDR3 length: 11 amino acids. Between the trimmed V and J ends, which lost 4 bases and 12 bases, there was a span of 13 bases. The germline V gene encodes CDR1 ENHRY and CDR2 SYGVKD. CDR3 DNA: TGTGCCATCAGTGTGAAAGTACGAGGGTACTTC. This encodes CAISVKVRGYF.

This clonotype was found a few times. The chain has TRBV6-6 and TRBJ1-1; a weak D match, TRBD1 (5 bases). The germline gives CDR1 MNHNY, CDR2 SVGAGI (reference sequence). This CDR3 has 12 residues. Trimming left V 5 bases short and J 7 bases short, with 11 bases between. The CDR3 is CASSAWGDEAFF. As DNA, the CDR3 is TGTGCCAGCAGTGCCTGGGGGGATGAAGCTTTCTTT.

The CDR3 region is CASSVEGALNTGELFF. The CDR3 DNA reads TGTGCCAGCAGCGTAGAAGGGGCGTTAAACACCGGGGAGCTGTTTTTT. V is TRBV9 and J is TRBJ2-2; weak D call: TRBD1 (5 bases). CDR1 and CDR2 from the germline V gene are SGDLS and YYNGEE. The CDR3 length is 16 residues. Trimming removed 0 bases at V and 2 bases at J, with 11 bases between.

The CDR3: CASSKEGQGGNSPLHF. CDR3 coding DNA: TGTGCCAGCAGCAAAGAAGGGCAGGGAGGCAATTCACCCCTCCACTTT. This chain connects TRBV21-1 to TRBJ1-6; the tabulated D call, TRBD1, remains unverified against the DNA. TRBV21-1 is reported as a pseudogene. The CDR3 loop spans 16 amino acids.

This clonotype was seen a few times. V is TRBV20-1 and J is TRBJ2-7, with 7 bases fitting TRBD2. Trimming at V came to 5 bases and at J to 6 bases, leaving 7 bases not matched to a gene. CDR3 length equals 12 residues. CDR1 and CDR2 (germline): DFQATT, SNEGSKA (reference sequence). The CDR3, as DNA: TGCAGTGCTCGGGGGACTATAGTCGAGCAGTACTTC. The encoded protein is CSARGTIVEQYF.

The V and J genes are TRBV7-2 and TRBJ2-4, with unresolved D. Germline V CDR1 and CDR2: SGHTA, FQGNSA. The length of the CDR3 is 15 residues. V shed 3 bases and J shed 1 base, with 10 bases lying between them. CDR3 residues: CASSFEYMAKNIQYF. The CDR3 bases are TGTGCCAGCAGCTTCGAGTACATGGCCAAAAACATTCAGTACTTC.

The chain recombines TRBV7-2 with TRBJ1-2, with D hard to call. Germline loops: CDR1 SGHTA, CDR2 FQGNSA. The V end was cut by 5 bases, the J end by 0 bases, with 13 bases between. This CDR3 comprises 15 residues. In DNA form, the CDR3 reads TGTGCCAGCAGCAGCAGACGGTCCTCTAACTATGGCTACACCTTC. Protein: CASSSRRSSNYGYTF.

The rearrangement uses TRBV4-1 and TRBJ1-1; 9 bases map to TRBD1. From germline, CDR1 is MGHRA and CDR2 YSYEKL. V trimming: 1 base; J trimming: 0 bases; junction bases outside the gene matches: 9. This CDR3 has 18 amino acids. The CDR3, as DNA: TGCGCCAGCAGCCAAGCCCCGGTCCGGGACAGGGTGAACACTGAAGCTTTCTTT. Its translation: CASSQAPVRDRVNTEAFF.

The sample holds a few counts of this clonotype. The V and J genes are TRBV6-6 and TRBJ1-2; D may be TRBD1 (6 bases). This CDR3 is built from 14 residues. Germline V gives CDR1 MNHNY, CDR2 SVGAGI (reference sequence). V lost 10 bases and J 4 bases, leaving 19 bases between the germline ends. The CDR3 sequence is CATLDRALIYGYTF. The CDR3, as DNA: TGTGCCACCCTGGACAGAGCCCTGATCTATGGCTACACCTTC.

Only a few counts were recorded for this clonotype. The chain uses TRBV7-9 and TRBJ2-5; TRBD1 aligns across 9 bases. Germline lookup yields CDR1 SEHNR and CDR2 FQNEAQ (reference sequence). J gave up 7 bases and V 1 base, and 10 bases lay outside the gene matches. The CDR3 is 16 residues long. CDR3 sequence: CASSLGETGGLRTQYF. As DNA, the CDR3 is TGTGCCAGCAGCTTAGGAGAGACAGGGGGGTTGAGGACCCAGTACTTC.

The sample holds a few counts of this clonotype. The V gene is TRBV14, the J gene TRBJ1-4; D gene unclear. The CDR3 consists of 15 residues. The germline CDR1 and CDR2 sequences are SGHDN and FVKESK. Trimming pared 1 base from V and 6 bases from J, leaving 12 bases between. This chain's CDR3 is CASSQGGARDEKLFF. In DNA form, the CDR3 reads TGTGCCAGCAGCCAAGGAGGCGCCCGTGATGAAAAACTGTTTTTT. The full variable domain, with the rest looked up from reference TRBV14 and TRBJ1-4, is EAGVTQFPSHSVIEKGQTVTLRCDPISGHDNLYWYRRVMGKEIKFLLHFVKESKQDESGMPNNRFLAERTGGTYSTLKVQPAELEDSGVYFCASSQGGARDEKLFFGSGTQLSVL.

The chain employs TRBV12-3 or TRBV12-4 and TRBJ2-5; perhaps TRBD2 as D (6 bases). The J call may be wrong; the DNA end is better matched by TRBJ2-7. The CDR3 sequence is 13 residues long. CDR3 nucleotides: TGTGCCAGCAGCCTCGGGAGTTTCTACGAGCAGTACTTC. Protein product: CASSLGSFYEQYF.

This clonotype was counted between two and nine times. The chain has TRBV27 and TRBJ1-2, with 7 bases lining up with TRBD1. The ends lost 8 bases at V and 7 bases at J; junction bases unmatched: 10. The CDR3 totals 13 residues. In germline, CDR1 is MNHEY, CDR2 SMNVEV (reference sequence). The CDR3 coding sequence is TGTGCCAGCGGATCGACAGGGTGGAGTGGCTACACCTTC. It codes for CASGSTGWSGYTF.

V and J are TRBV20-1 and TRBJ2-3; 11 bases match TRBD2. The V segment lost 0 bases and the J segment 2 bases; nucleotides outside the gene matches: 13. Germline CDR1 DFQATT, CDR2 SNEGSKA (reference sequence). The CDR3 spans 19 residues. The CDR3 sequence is CSARDTRLAGISNTDTQYF. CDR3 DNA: TGCAGTGCTAGAGATACGAGACTAGCGGGGATCTCTAACACAGATACGCAGTATTTT.